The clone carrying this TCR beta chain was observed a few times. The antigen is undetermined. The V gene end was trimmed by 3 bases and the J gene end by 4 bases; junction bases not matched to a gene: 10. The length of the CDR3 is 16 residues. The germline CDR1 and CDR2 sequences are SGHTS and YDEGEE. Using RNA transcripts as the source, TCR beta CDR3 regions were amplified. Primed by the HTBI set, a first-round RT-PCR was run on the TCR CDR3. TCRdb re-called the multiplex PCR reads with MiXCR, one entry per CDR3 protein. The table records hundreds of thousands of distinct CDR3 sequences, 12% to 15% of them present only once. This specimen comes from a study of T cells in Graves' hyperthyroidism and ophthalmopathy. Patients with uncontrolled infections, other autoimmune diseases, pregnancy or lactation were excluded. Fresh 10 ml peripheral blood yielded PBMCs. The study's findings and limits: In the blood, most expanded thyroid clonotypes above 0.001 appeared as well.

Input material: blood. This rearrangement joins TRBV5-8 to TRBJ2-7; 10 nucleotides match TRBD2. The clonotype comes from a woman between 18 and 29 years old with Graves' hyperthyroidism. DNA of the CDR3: TGTGCCAGCAGCTCGTATCTAGCGGGAGCTGGTTACGAGCAGTACTTC. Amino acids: CASSSYLAGAGYEQYF.